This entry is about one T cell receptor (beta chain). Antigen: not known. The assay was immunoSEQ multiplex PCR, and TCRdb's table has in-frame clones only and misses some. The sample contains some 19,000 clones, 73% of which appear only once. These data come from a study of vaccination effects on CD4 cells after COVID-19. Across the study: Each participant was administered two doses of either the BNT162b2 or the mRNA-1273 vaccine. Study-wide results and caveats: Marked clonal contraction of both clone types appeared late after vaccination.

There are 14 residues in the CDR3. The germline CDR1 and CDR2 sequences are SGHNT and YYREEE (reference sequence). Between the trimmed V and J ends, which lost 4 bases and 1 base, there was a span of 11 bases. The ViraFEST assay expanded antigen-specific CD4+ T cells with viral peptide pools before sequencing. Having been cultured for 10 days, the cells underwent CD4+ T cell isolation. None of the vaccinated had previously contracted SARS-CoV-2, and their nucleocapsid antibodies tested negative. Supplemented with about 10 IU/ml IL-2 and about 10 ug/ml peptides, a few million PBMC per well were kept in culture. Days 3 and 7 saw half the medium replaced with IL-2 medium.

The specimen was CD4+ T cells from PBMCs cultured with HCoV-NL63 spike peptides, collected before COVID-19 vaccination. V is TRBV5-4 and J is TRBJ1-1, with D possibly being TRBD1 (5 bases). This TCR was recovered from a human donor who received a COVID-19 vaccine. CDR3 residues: CASSPDTPNTEAFF. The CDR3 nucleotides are TGTGCCAGCAGCCCGGACACCCCGAACACTGAAGCTTTCTTT.